What follows describes a single T cell receptor (beta chain). This record comes from a study of blood T cells in healthy people across ages. The second PCR ran roughly 7 to 11 cycles with a sample-barcoded 5' primer and J-beta primers. Each CDR3 protein is one row after TCRdb ran MiXCR on the 5' RACE reads. Seen here are about 1.1 million distinct CDR3 sequences, roughly two fifths observed once, and the top ten hold less than 15%. Germline V lookup: CDR1 SGHRS, CDR2 YFSETQ. V shed 1 base and J shed 5 bases, with 9 bases lying between them. The length of the CDR3 is 14 residues. Sequencing used blood. The chain is built from TRBV5-1 and TRBJ1-4, with D maybe TRBD1 (5 bases). This TCR was recovered from a man aged 18 to 30 in good health. CDR3: CASSLIQGNEKLFF. In nucleotides, the CDR3 is TGCGCCAGCAGCTTGATCCAGGGAAATGAAAAACTGTTTTTT.